This TCR beta chain was sequenced for a study of blood T cell repertoires in COVID-19. At the level of the study: Some COVID-19 samples were acute and others convalescent; all came from the United States, Italy and Spain.

Under the authors' procedure: Nucleated cell number was recorded as an estimate derived from reference gene primer amplification. TCRdb's copy holds only in-frame clones and misses some; the assay was immunoSEQ multiplex PCR. Clone size and V and J calls were adopted from that table, with D and trimming inferred from the DNA. This sample has 120,000 to 150,000 clones; 75% to 90% occur once, and the top ten carry 10%. The TCR sequence derives from a man in his sixties with active or convalescent COVID-19. The specimen sequenced was peripheral blood.

As DNA, the CDR3 is TGCGCCAGCAGCCAAGGACTAGCGGGAGGGTACGAGCAGTACTTC. Translation gives CASSQGLAGGYEQYF. The chain recombines TRBV4-3 with TRBJ2-7, with TRBD2 matching over 14 bases. The germline V gene has CDR1 LGHNA and CDR2 YSLEER. After removal of 1 base from V and 4 bases from J, the junction contained 0 bases not matched to a gene. This CDR3 spans 15 amino acids.